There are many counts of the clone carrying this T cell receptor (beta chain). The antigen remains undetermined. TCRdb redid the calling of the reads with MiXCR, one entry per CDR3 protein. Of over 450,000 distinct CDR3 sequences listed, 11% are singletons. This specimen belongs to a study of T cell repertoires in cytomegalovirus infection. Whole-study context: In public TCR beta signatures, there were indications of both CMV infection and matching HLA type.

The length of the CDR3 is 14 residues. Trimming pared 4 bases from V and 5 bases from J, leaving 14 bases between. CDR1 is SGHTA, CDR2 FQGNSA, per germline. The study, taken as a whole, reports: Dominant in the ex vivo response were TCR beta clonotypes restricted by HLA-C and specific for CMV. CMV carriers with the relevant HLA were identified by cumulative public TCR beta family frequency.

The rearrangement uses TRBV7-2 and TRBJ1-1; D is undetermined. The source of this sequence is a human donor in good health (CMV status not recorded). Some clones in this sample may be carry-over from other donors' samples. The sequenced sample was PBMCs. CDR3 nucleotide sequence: TGTGCCAGCAGCTCATACCCCGGGCATACTGAAGCTTTCTTT. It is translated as CASSSYPGHTEAFF.